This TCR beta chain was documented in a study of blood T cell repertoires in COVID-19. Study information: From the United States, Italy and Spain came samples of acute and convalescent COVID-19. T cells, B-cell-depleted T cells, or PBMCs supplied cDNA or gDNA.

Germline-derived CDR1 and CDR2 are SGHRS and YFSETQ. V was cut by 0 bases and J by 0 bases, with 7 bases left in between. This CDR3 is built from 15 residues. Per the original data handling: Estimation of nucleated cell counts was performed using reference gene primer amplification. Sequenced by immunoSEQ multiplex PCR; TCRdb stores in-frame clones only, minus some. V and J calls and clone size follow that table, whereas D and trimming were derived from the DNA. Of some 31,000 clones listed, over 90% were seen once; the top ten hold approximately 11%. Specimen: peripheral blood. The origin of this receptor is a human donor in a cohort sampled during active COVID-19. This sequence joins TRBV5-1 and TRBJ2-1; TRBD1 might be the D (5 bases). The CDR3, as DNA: TGCGCCAGCAGCTTGGGACAGAGCTCCTACAATGAGCAGTTCTTC. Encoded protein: CASSLGQSSYNEQFF.